The entry below gives a single T cell receptor beta chain sequence along with its context. The antigen is undetermined. Trimming took 3 bases from V and 0 from J, leaving 8 bases between them. The CDR3 contains 15 residues. Germline assignment: CDR1 LNHDA and CDR2 SQIVND (reference sequence). This entry is derived from a study of T cell responses to AZD1222 COVID-19 vaccine. Here immunoSEQ multiplex PCR was the method, and the copy in TCRdb shows in-frame clones only, minus some. This table has 120,000 to 150,000 clones, approximately 89% appearing once. Overall study results and limits: As reported, nearly half of all spike-specific TCRs target variant regions that are unmutated. Among the donors, most were white British and more were female, and clonal diversity was possibly underestimated.

Pooled together were second doses at about 4 or about 12 weeks. The clonotype was recovered from an adult who received the AZD1222 COVID-19 vaccine. The gene calls are TRBV19 and TRBJ1-4; D remains ambiguous. The specimen was peripheral blood, collected 28 days after the second AZD1222 dose. For the CDR3, the DNA is TGTGCCAGTAGTATCAACGGAGCAACTAATGAAAAACTGTTTTTT. Protein: CASSINGATNEKLFF.